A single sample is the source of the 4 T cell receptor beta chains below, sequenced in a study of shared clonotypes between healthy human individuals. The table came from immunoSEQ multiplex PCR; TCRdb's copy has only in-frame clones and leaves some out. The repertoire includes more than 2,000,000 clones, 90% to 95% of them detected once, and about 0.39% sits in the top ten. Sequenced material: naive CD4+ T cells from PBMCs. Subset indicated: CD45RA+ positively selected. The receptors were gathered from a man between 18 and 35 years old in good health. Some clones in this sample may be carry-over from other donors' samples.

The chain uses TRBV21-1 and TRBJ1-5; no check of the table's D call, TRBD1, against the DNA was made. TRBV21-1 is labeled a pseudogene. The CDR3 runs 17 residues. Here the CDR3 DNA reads TGTGCCAGCAGCAAACGGACAGGGGGCGAAAGCAATCAGCCCCAGCATTTT. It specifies CASSKRTGGESNQPQHF.

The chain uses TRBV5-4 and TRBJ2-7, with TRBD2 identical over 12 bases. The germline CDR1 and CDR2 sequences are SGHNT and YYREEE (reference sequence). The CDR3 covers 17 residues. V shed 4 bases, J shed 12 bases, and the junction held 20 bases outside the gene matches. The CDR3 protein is CASSGGDPGLAGPLRYF. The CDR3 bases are TGTGCCAGCAGCGGGGGGGATCCGGGACTAGCGGGTCCCCTGCGGTACTTC.

CDR3 sequence: CASSLGGTVNTQYF. The CDR3 nucleotides are TGTGCCAGCAGCTTAGGTGGGACGGTAAATACGCAGTATTTT. The chain combines TRBV7-9 with TRBJ2-3; D may be TRBD1 or TRBD2 (5 bases each). Germline CDR1 reads SEHNR; CDR2 reads FQNEAQ (reference sequence). The CDR3 runs to 14 residues. V lost 1 base, J lost 7 bases, and 12 bases lay in between.

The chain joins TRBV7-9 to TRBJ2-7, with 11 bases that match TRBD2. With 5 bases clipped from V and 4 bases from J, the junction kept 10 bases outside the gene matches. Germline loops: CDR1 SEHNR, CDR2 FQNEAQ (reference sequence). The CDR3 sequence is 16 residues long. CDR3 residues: CASSGLAGVERYEQYF. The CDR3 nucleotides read TGTGCCAGCAGCGGACTAGCGGGCGTTGAAAGATACGAGCAGTACTTC.